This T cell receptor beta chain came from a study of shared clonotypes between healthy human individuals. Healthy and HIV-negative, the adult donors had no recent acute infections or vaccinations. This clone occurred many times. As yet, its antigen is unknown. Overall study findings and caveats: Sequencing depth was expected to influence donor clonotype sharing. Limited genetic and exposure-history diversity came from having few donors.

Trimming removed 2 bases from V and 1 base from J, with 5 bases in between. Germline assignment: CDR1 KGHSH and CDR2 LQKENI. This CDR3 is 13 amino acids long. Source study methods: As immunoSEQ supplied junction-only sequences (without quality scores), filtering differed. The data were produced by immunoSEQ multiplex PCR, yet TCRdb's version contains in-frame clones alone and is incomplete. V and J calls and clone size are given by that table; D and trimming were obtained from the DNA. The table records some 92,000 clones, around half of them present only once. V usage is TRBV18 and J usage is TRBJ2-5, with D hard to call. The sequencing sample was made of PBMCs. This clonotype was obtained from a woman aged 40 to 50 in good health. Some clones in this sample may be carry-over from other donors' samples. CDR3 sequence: CASSPSPQETQYF. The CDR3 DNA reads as TGTGCCAGCTCACCATCTCCCCAAGAGACCCAGTACTTC.